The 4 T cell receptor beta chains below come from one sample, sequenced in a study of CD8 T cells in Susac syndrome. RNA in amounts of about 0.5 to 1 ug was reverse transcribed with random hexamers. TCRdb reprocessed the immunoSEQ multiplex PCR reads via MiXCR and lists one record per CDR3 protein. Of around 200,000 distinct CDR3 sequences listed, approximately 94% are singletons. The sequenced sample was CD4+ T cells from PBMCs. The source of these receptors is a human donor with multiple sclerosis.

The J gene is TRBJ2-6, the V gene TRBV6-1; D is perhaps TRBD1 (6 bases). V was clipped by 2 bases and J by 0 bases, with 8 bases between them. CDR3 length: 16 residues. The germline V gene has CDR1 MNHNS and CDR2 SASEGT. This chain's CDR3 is CASSEFRGSGANVLTF. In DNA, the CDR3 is TGTGCCAGCAGTGAATTCAGGGGCTCTGGGGCCAACGTCCTGACTTTC.

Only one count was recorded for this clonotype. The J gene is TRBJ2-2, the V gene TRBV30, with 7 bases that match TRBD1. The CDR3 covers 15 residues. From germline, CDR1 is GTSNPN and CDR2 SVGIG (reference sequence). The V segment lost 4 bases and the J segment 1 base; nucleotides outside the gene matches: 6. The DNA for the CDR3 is TGTGCCTGGACTCCTTGGACAGGGAACACCGGGGAGCTGTTTTTT. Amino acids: CAWTPWTGNTGELFF.

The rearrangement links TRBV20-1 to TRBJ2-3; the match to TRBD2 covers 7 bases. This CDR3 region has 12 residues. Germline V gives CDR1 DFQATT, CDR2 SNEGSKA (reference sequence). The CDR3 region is CSAWGGTDTQYF. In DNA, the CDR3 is TGCAGCGCTTGGGGGGGGACAGATACGCAGTATTTT.

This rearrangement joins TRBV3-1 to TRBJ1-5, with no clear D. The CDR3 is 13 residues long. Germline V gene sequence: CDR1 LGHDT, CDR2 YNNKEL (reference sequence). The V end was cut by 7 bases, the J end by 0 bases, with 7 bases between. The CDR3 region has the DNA TGTGCCAGCAAGGGCGATAGCAATCAGCCCCAGCATTTT. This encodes CASKGDSNQPQHF.